The present TCR beta chain was sequenced within a study of T cells after yellow fever vaccination. Trimming stripped 3 bases from V and 1 base from J, with 11 bases between. Germline assignment: CDR1 LNHDA and CDR2 SQIVND (reference sequence). The length of the CDR3 is 15 residues. As concerns this clonotype: The antigen is undetermined.

TCRdb independently ran MiXCR on the 5' RACE reads; one entry per CDR3 protein. The sample comprises some 560,000 distinct CDR3 sequences, over 15% of which are singletons, and roughly an eighth rests with the top ten. Study-wide results and caveats: Abundant clonotypes from the bulk population could contaminate FACS-sorted repertoires.

This material consisted of PBMCs, taken 15 days after the yellow fever booster vaccination. The chain has TRBV19 and TRBJ2-3; D may be TRBD2 (6 bases). This clonotype was sampled from a man aged 25 to 40 who received the YFV17D yellow fever vaccine. The CDR3 sequence: CASSIVSSGTDTQYF. The CDR3 region has the DNA TGTGCCAGTAGTATCGTATCTAGCGGCACAGATACGCAGTATTTT. The whole variable domain, remainder taken from reference TRBV19 and TRBJ2-3, is DGGITQSPKYLFRKEGQNVTLSCEQNLNHDAMYWYRQDPGQGLRLIYYSQIVNDFQKGDIAEGYSVSREKKESFPLTVTSAQKNPTAFYLCASSIVSSGTDTQYFGPGTRLTVL.